These 29 T cell receptor beta chains originate from one sample sequenced in a study of control samples from healthy donors and cancer patients (dated by TCRdb to the early 2020s). Libraries were made using the immunoSEQ multiplex PCR assay. TCRdb re-hosts the immuneACCESS table, in-frame sequences only. Its copies lack some clones; in the studies checked, an unresolved V gene accounts for under half of them, and the cause for the rest is not known. The sample profile shows some 100,000 clones; 86% of them were found once. Together, the top ten hold roughly 1.3% of the sample. Sequences were obtained from blood. The receptors were sampled from a woman aged 45-59 years in good health.

The chain joins TRBV4-2 to TRBJ2-7; 9 bases fit TRBD1. The length of the CDR3 is 16 residues. Per the germline V gene, CDR1 is LGHNA and CDR2 is YNFKEQ. Trimming took 1 base from V and 7 from J; bases not matched to a gene: 11. CDR3 region: CASSQADDRGSVEQYF. In DNA form, the CDR3 reads TGTGCCAGCAGCCAAGCTGATGACAGGGGGAGTGTAGAGCAGTACTTC.

The table lists this clone with a count of one. This CDR3 is CASSLARGRPTDTQYF. In DNA, the CDR3 is TGTGCCAGCAGCTTAGCGAGGGGGCGGCCCACAGATACGCAGTATTTT. This chain connects TRBV7-6 to TRBJ2-3, with 7 bases lining up with TRBD1. Germline CDR1 and CDR2: SGHVS and FNYEAQ. The CDR3 runs 16 residues. The ends lost 0 bases at V and 2 bases at J; junction bases unmatched: 5.

V usage is TRBV15 and J usage is TRBJ2-1; no firm D call. Per the germline V gene, CDR1 is LNHNV and CDR2 is YYDKDF (reference sequence). The CDR3 loop spans 13 amino acids. V dropped 2 bases and J dropped 6 bases, with 8 bases sitting between them. The CDR3 spells CATSRPTTNEQFF. The CDR3 nucleotides are TGTGCCACCAGCAGACCCACAACCAATGAGCAGTTCTTC.

The chain links TRBV7-2 to TRBJ1-1; D gene ambiguous. The CDR3 is 15 residues long. V lost 1 base to trimming and J lost 4 bases, with 13 bases between them. Germline V gene data show CDR1 as SGHTA and CDR2 as FQGNSA. The CDR3 sequence is CASSLERVWTTEAFF. The CDR3 DNA reads TGTGCCAGCAGCTTAGAGAGGGTGTGGACCACTGAAGCTTTCTTT.

As DNA, the CDR3 is TGTGCCAGTAGTAGCCTACGGGGCCGGCGCACTGAAGCTTTCTTT. Protein product: CASSSLRGRRTEAFF. This sequence joins TRBV19 and TRBJ1-1, with D possibly TRBD1 on 5 matching bases. Looked up from germline, CDR1 is LNHDA and CDR2 is SQIVND (reference sequence). This CDR3 is 15 amino acids long. V was cut by 4 bases and J by 4 bases, with 16 bases left in between.

This clone was recorded once. The chain employs TRBV6-6 and TRBJ1-4, with D hard to call. The germline V gene has CDR1 MNHNY and CDR2 SVGAGI (reference sequence). V was clipped by 6 bases and J by 3 bases, with 11 bases between them. The CDR3 runs 14 residues. The CDR3 bases are TGTGCCAGCAGCCTCATACACCCTAATGAAAAACTGTTTTTT. Protein: CASSLIHPNEKLFF.

This clone was found once. The same CDR3 also results from other DNA sequences found in this sample. The chain is built from TRBV6-5 and TRBJ1-5; 8 nucleotides line up with TRBD1. This CDR3 region has 15 residues. V shed 5 bases and J 4 bases; nucleotides not matched to a gene: 7. From germline, CDR1 is MNHEY and CDR2 SVGAGI. CDR3 sequence: CASSTGQGGNQPQHF. As DNA, the CDR3 is TGTGCCAGCAGTACCGGACAGGGAGGTAATCAGCCCCAGCATTTT.

The chain carries TRBV10-3 and TRBJ2-3; 8 bases match TRBD2. Unmatched junction bases numbered 6, after V lost 4 bases and J lost 3 bases. This CDR3 contains 15 residues. Germline CDR1 reads ENHRY; CDR2 reads SYGVKD. Here the CDR3 reads CAISGGGRTTDTQYF. The CDR3, as DNA: TGTGCCATCAGTGGGGGCGGGAGGACGACAGATACGCAGTATTTT.

The chain has TRBV6-2 or TRBV6-3 and TRBJ2-7; 7 positions match TRBD2. The CDR3 totals 15 residues. Losses at the gene ends were 6 bases for V and 2 bases for J; bases not matched to a gene: 10. The germline gives CDR1 MNHEY, CDR2 SVGEGT. CDR3 in amino acids: CASSLPGGGTYEQYF. The CDR3 DNA reads TGTGCCAGCAGCTTACCGGGGGGAGGAACCTACGAGCAGTACTTC.

The V and J genes are TRBV7-9 and TRBJ2-7; D not resolved. Trimming shortened V by 5 bases and J by 3 bases, and 5 bases separated the two germline ends. The CDR3 is 11 residues long. The germline V gene encodes CDR1 SEHNR and CDR2 FQNEAQ (reference sequence). The CDR3 loop reads CASSGDYEQYF. CDR3 nucleotides: TGTGCCAGCAGCGGGGACTACGAGCAGTACTTC. The full variable domain, with the rest looked up from reference TRBV7-9 and TRBJ2-7, is DTGVSQNPRHKITKRGQNVTFRCDPISEHNRLYWYRQTLGQGPEFLTYFQNEAQLEKSRLLSDRFSAERPKGSFSTLEIQRTEQGDSAMYLCASSGDYEQYFGPGTRLTVT.

This chain uses TRBV2 with TRBJ2-5; D may be TRBD1 (6 bases). This CDR3 has 15 amino acids. The ends were cut back, 1 base at V and 5 bases at J, with 14 bases in the middle. In germline, CDR1 is SNHLY, CDR2 FYNNEI. CDR3 region: CASSEELGQGETQYF. CDR3 DNA: TGTGCCAGCAGTGAAGAACTGGGCCAGGGGGAGACCCAGTACTTC. The entire variable domain, with the rest obtained from reference TRBV2 and TRBJ2-5, is as follows: EPEVTQTPSHQVTQMGQEVILRCVPISNHLYFYWYRQILGQKVEFLVSFYNNEISEKSEIFDDQFSVERPDGSNFTLKIRSTKLEDSAMYFCASSEELGQGETQYFGPGTRLLVL.

The genes are TRBV29-1 and TRBJ2-7, with TRBD2 as a possible D gene (6 bases). The CDR3 spans 14 residues. Germline lookup yields CDR1 SQVTM and CDR2 ANQGSEA. The V and J ends lost 4 bases and 0 bases respectively, with 13 bases between them. The DNA for the CDR3 is TGCAGCGTTGTATACGGGGGAAGCTCCTACGAGCAGTACTTC. It codes for CSVVYGGSSYEQYF.

The rearrangement uses TRBV11-2 and TRBJ2-3; 7 bases fit TRBD1. CDR3 length: 14 residues. Germline values: CDR1 SGHAT, CDR2 FQNNGV. The junction had 11 bases not matched to a gene; V was cut back by 7 bases and J by 7 bases. The CDR3 nucleotides are TGTGCCAGCAACCAGGGGAGCAGGGGGAATACGCAGTATTTT. This codes for CASNQGSRGNTQYF.

This clone was seen a handful of times. The rearrangement joins TRBV28 to TRBJ2-7; no clear D gene. In germline, CDR1 is MDHEN, CDR2 SYDVKM. Trimming removed 3 bases from V and 3 bases from J, with 3 bases in between. The CDR3 has 11 residues. CDR3 protein: CASSFNYEQYF. The DNA for the CDR3 is TGTGCCAGCAGTTTCAACTACGAGCAGTACTTC.

The gene calls are TRBV7-3 and TRBJ2-7, with a possible D match to TRBD1 (5 bases). V was shortened by 5 bases and J by 7 bases, with 15 bases between the two germline ends. The CDR3 consists of 13 residues. Germline CDR1 SGHTA, CDR2 FQGTGA. The CDR3 sequence is CASSPGRGAEQYF. The DNA for the CDR3 is TGTGCCAGCAGCCCCGGTAGGGGCGCGGAGCAGTACTTC.

The chain joins TRBV6-1 to TRBJ2-7; tentatively, D is TRBD1 (5 bases). The CDR3 extends over 16 amino acids. V gave up 3 bases and J gave up 2 bases, with 17 bases separating them. Per the germline V gene, CDR1 is MNHNS and CDR2 is SASEGT. The CDR3 nucleotides read TGTGCCAGCAGTGACCCTACAAGGGGCCTCCCCTACGAGCAGTACTTC. Its protein product is CASSDPTRGLPYEQYF.

This clone came up once. This chain joins TRBV6-4 and TRBJ2-1; D gene unclear. The germline V gene has CDR1 MRHNA and CDR2 SNTAGT. Trimming removed 0 bases at V and 6 bases at J, with 9 bases between. CDR3 length equals 14 residues. CDR3 DNA: TGTGCCAGCAGTGACTCGCAGGAAAGCAATGAGCAGTTCTTC. Protein product: CASSDSQESNEQFF.

In DNA form, the CDR3 reads TGCGCCAGCAGCCCGCGACAGGGCTGGGGGAACACTGAAGCTTTCTTT. Protein sequence: CASSPRQGWGNTEAFF. The chain combines TRBV5-1 with TRBJ1-1, with 7 bases matching TRBD1. Germline V gene sequence: CDR1 SGHRS, CDR2 YFSETQ. The CDR3 spans 16 residues. V lost 4 bases to trimming and J lost 1 base; unmatched junction nucleotides: 10.

The chain combines TRBV2 with TRBJ2-2; weak D call: TRBD2 (6 bases). Germline CDR1 SNHLY, CDR2 FYNNEI. V was clipped by 5 bases and J by 0 bases, with 16 bases between them. The CDR3 sequence is 17 residues long. CDR3 sequence: CASSPRGRQPNTGELFF. CDR3 in DNA: TGTGCCAGCAGTCCGAGAGGGAGGCAACCGAACACCGGGGAGCTGTTTTTT. Together with reference TRBV2 and TRBJ2-2, the CDR3 gives the full variable domain: EPEVTQTPSHQVTQMGQEVILRCVPISNHLYFYWYRQILGQKVEFLVSFYNNEISEKSEIFDDQFSVERPDGSNFTLKIRSTKLEDSAMYFCASSPRGRQPNTGELFFGEGSRLTVL.

CDR3 protein: CASSLDPRLAGGRRQFF. As DNA, the CDR3 is TGTGCCAGCAGCTTAGATCCTAGACTAGCGGGGGGGCGTCGGCAGTTCTTC. The rearrangement uses TRBV11-3 and TRBJ2-1; 14 bases are shared with TRBD2. This CDR3 has 17 residues. The ends lost 0 bases at V and 12 bases at J; junction bases unmatched: 10. Germline assignment: CDR1 SGHNT and CDR2 YENEEA.

The rearrangement links TRBV19 to TRBJ2-7; tentative D call: TRBD1 (5 bases). Germline V gene data show CDR1 as LNHDA and CDR2 as SQIVND (reference sequence). There are 14 residues in the CDR3. The V end was cut by 1 base, the J end by 4 bases, with 11 bases between. The CDR3 DNA reads TGTGCCAGTAGTATAGGAGACAGCCCTTACGAGCAGTACTTC. Its protein product is CASSIGDSPYEQYF.

V usage is TRBV10-3 and J usage is TRBJ2-3; D unresolved. Trimming stripped 7 bases from V and 0 bases from J, with 11 bases between. The CDR3 runs 14 residues. Per germline, CDR1 ENHRY and CDR2 SYGVKD. This chain's CDR3 is CAIKGDGSTDTQYF. The CDR3 region has the DNA TGTGCCATCAAGGGCGACGGGAGCACAGATACGCAGTATTTT.

This chain connects TRBV7-3 to TRBJ1-2; 7 bases agree with TRBD1. In germline, CDR1 is SGHTA, CDR2 FQGTGA. CDR3 length: 13 amino acids. V trimming: 2 bases; J trimming: 4 bases; junction bases outside the gene matches: 1. This chain's CDR3 is CASSLRDSYGYTF. For the CDR3, the DNA is TGTGCCAGCAGCTTACGGGACAGCTATGGCTACACCTTC.

V usage is TRBV5-1 and J usage is TRBJ2-3; no clear D gene. The germline V gene encodes CDR1 SGHRS and CDR2 YFSETQ. This CDR3 has 14 residues. Trimming removed 1 base from V and 2 bases from J, with 8 bases in between. The CDR3 DNA reads TGCGCCAGCAGCTTGCGGGTGAACACAGATACGCAGTATTTT. Its protein product is CASSLRVNTDTQYF.

The chain uses TRBV9 and TRBJ1-3; a weak D match, TRBD1 (5 bases). The CDR3 is 14 amino acids. From germline, CDR1 is SGDLS and CDR2 YYNGEE. Trimming cost V 0 bases and J 2 bases, with 6 bases left between them. DNA for the CDR3: TGTGCCAGCAGCGTAGCAGGGACTGGAAACACCATATATTTT. Translation: CASSVAGTGNTIYF.

This clone has only a few counts. This rearrangement joins TRBV5-1 to TRBJ2-3, with 8 bases that match TRBD2. With V trimmed by 2 bases and J by 3 bases, 2 bases remained unmatched. Germline CDR1 reads SGHRS; CDR2 reads YFSETQ. This CDR3 contains 14 residues. The CDR3 DNA is TGCGCCAGCAGCTTAGCGGGAGCGACAGATACGCAGTATTTT. This translates into CASSLAGATDTQYF.

This sequence joins TRBV6-5 and TRBJ1-6; D is possibly TRBD1 (5 bases). The germline V gene has CDR1 MNHEY and CDR2 SVGAGI. V was cut by 6 bases and J by 5 bases, with 11 bases left in between. The CDR3 has 14 amino acids. CDR3 residues: CASSLGRNNSPLHF. CDR3 bases: TGTGCCAGCAGCTTGGGACGGAATAATTCACCCCTCCACTTT.

This chain uses TRBV5-1 with TRBJ2-7, with D possibly being TRBD2 (5 bases). This CDR3 is 17 amino acids long. The V end lost 4 bases, the J end lost 2 bases, and 22 bases lay between the germline ends. CDR1 and CDR2 from the germline V gene are SGHRS and YFSETQ. CDR3 nucleotides: TGCGCCAGCAGCGGACCCGGGAAGAACCTTAACCCCTACGAGCAGTACTTC. The encoded protein is CASSGPGKNLNPYEQYF.

The sample holds one count of this clone. The rearrangement links TRBV6-5 to TRBJ2-1, with D possibly TRBD1 on 6 matching bases. Between the trimmed V and J ends, which lost 2 bases and 6 bases, there was a span of 11 bases. CDR1 is MNHEY and CDR2 is SVGAGI in the germline V gene. The CDR3 sequence is 14 residues long. The CDR3 is CASSYGQGINEQFF. The CDR3 DNA follows: TGTGCCAGCAGTTACGGGCAGGGGATCAATGAGCAGTTCTTC.